This T cell receptor beta chain was obtained from a study of T cell repertoires in cytomegalovirus infection. Details on this clonotype: Its specificity is not known.

TCRdb processed the reads anew with MiXCR; each CDR3 protein has one entry. The data show approximately 70,000 distinct CDR3 sequences, 20% seen once. Germline CDR1 MGHRA, CDR2 YSYEKL. Trimming at V came to 4 bases and at J to 0 bases, leaving 8 bases not matched to a gene. The CDR3 has 17 amino acids. The chain combines TRBV4-1 with TRBJ2-3; 9 positions agree with TRBD1. Here the sequenced sample was CD8+ T cells from cultured PBMCs, taken from culture after CMV antigen stimulation. This clonotype originated in a human donor in good health (CMV status not recorded). Some clones in this sample may be carry-over from other donors' samples. DNA for the CDR3: TGCGCCAGCAGCCCTAGGTGGGACAGGGTTAGCACAGATACGCAGTATTTT. Translated: CASSPRWDRVSTDTQYF.